The 6 T cell receptor beta chains given below trace back to one sample, sequenced in a study of vaccination effects on CD4 cells after COVID-19. Cultured cells yielded isolated CD4+ T cells after 10 days. Each participant received a vaccine that was either BNT162b2 or mRNA-1273, given as two doses. The data were produced by immunoSEQ multiplex PCR, yet TCRdb's version contains in-frame clones alone and is incomplete. The table has 42,000 or so clones, 65% to 80% seen once. Which antigens these TCRs recognize remains unknown. The sample was CD4+ T cells from PBMCs cultured without peptide, taken after COVID-19 vaccination. The receptors come from a human donor who received a COVID-19 vaccine.

This clone appeared a single time. The rearrangement uses TRBV3-1 (or the pseudogene TRBV3-2) and TRBJ1-1, with D maybe TRBD1 (6 bases). The V gene lost 0 bases and the J gene lost 1 base, with 9 bases spanning the gap. Germline CDR1 reads LGHDT; CDR2 reads YNNKEL (reference sequence). The CDR3 loop spans 15 amino acids. The CDR3, as DNA: TGTGCCAGCAGCCAAGAGGGACACAGGAACACTGAAGCTTTCTTT. Amino acids: CASSQEGHRNTEAFF.

The chain employs TRBV5-6 and TRBJ2-7; perhaps TRBD2 as D (6 bases). The CDR3 has 14 amino acids. From germline, CDR1 is SGHDT and CDR2 YYEEEE. Trimming shortened V by 0 bases and J by 3 bases, and 10 bases separated the two germline ends. CDR3 sequence: CASSLVSGGYEQYF. The CDR3 DNA sequence: TGTGCCAGCAGCTTGGTTAGCGGCGGCTACGAGCAGTACTTC. Looking up the rest from reference TRBV5-6 and TRBJ2-7 gives the full variable domain: DAGVTQSPTHLIKTRGQQVTLRCSPKSGHDTVSWYQQALGQGPQFIFQYYEEEERQRGNFPDRFSGHQFPNYSSELNVNALLLGDSALYLCASSLVSGGYEQYFGPGTRLTVT.

The V gene is TRBV7-6, the J gene TRBJ2-3, with D possibly matching TRBD2 (6 bases). Trimming shortened V by 0 bases and J by 0 bases, and 13 bases separated the two germline ends. The CDR3 length is 17 residues. Germline values: CDR1 SGHVS, CDR2 FNYEAQ. The CDR3 coding sequence is TGTGCCAGCAGCTTAGCGCGCGGGACTGACAGCACAGATACGCAGTATTTT. Translated, it gives CASSLARGTDSTDTQYF. Together with reference TRBV7-6 and TRBJ2-3, the CDR3 gives the full variable domain: GAGVSQSPRYKVTKRGQDVALRCDPISGHVSLYWYRQALGQGPEFLTYFNYEAQQDKSGLPNDRFSAERPEGSISTLTIQRTEQRDSAMYRCASSLARGTDSTDTQYFGPGTRLTVL.

This clone came up a few times. The rearrangement links TRBV27 to TRBJ1-2, with D tentatively TRBD1 (6 bases). This CDR3 spans 20 amino acids. Per germline, CDR1 MNHEY and CDR2 SMNVEV (reference sequence). Trimming removed 0 bases at V and 0 bases at J, with 23 bases between. This CDR3 is CASSLSPYRADSFSNYGYTF. The CDR3 DNA is TGTGCCAGCAGTTTATCGCCATACCGTGCGGACAGCTTCTCTAACTATGGCTACACCTTC.

This clone has only a few counts. The chain has TRBV5-1 and TRBJ1-1, with D hard to call. CDR3 length: 14 amino acids. V was cut by 2 bases and J by 1 base, with 9 bases left in between. Germline V gene sequence: CDR1 SGHRS, CDR2 YFSETQ. The DNA of the CDR3 is TGCGCCAGCAGCTTAGGATCGGGGAACACTGAAGCTTTCTTT. This encodes CASSLGSGNTEAFF.

V is TRBV9 and J is TRBJ1-1; 7 nucleotides align to TRBD1. This CDR3 is built from 14 residues. V trimming: 2 bases; J trimming: 0 bases; junction bases outside the gene matches: 1. The germline CDR1 and CDR2 sequences are SGDLS and YYNGEE. The CDR3 nucleotides read TGTGCCAGCAGCGTGGGACAGATGAACACTGAAGCTTTCTTT. The encoded protein is CASSVGQMNTEAFF.